A single sample is the source of the 5 T cell receptor beta chains below, sequenced in a study of blood T cell repertoires in COVID-19. Using immunoSEQ multiplex PCR, the repertoire was profiled, and TCRdb retains in-frame clones only, with some absent. The table has 100,000 to 150,000 clones, around 80% seen once. Specimen: peripheral blood. The receptor source for this set is a woman aged 45-59 years with acute or convalescent COVID-19.

This clone was recorded only once. The chain has TRBV29-1 and TRBJ2-3; 7 nucleotides match TRBD1. Germline assignment: CDR1 SQVTM and CDR2 ANQGSEA. Trimming removed 6 bases from V and 0 bases from J; junction bases left unmatched: 6. This CDR3 spans 14 amino acids. CDR3 sequence: CSVGTAVSTDTQYF. CDR3 DNA: TGCAGCGTCGGGACAGCCGTCAGCACAGATACGCAGTATTTT.

The V gene is TRBV11-2, the J gene TRBJ2-1, with 8 positions matching TRBD1. The V gene's germline CDR1 is SGHAT and CDR2 FQNNGV. This CDR3 comprises 15 residues. The ends lost 6 bases at V and 0 bases at J; junction bases unmatched: 4. CDR3 loop: CASRQGANSYNEQFF. The CDR3 DNA sequence: TGTGCCAGCAGGCAGGGGGCGAACTCCTACAATGAGCAGTTCTTC.

Here the CDR3 reads CASSVRTGSYEQYF. Written as DNA, the CDR3 is TGTGCCAGCAGCGTCCGGACAGGAAGCTACGAGCAGTACTTC. This chain joins TRBV9 and TRBJ2-7; 7 bases align to TRBD1. This CDR3 is built from 14 residues. Trimming at V came to 2 bases and at J to 3 bases, leaving 5 bases not matched to a gene. Germline CDR1 and CDR2: SGDLS and YYNGEE.

J is TRBJ2-1 and V is TRBV5-4; 8 bases agree with TRBD2. Germline V lookup: CDR1 SGHNT, CDR2 YYREEE (reference sequence). The V and J ends lost 6 bases and 5 bases, in that order; junction bases with no gene match: 4. CDR3 length: 13 amino acids. In nucleotides, the CDR3 is TGTGCCAGCATGGAGCGGGGGAACAATGAGCAGTTCTTC. Amino acids: CASMERGNNEQFF.

Comments on this clone: Other DNA sequences of this sample code for an identical CDR3. The rearrangement uses TRBV2 and TRBJ1-6; D gene ambiguous. The CDR3 totals 14 residues. Germline V gene sequence: CDR1 SNHLY, CDR2 FYNNEI. Trimming removed 6 bases from V and 2 bases from J, with 8 bases in between. As DNA, the CDR3 is TGTGCCAGCAGGGCCGGGACCTATAATTCACCCCTCCACTTT. Translated: CASRAGTYNSPLHF.